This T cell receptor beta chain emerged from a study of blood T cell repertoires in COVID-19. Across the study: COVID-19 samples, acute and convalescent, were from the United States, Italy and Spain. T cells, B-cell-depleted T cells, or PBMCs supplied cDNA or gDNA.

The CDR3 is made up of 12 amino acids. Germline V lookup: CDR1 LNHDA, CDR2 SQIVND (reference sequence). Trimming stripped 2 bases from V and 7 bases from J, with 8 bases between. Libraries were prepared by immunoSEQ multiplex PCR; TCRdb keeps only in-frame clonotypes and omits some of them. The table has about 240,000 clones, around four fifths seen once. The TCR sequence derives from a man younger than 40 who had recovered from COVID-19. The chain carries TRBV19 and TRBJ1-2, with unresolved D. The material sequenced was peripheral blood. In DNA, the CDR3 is TGTGCCAGTAGTATACCTCGGGGTGGCTACACCTTC. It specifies CASSIPRGGYTF.